The 27 T cell receptor beta chains below were found in one sample sequenced in a study of shared clonotypes between healthy human individuals. TCRdb's copy holds only in-frame clones and misses some; the assay was immunoSEQ multiplex PCR. The sample carries about 2.5 million clones, 80% to 95% recorded once. Sequenced: naive CD4+ T cells from PBMCs. Subset indicated: CD45RA+ positively selected. The source is a man aged 18 to 29 in good health. Some clones in this sample may be carry-over from other donors' samples.

V gene TRBV6-6 combines with J gene TRBJ2-5, with 7 bases identical to TRBD1. The CDR3 is made up of 14 amino acids. Germline loops: CDR1 MNHNY, CDR2 SVGAGI (reference sequence). The V segment lost 4 bases and the J segment 4 bases; nucleotides outside the gene matches: 6. The CDR3 spells CASSSATGIETQYF. The CDR3 DNA is TGTGCCAGCAGTTCGGCGACAGGGATAGAGACCCAGTACTTC.

The chain's CDR3 is CASSPSLTSGSNTGELFF. In DNA form, the CDR3 reads TGTGCCAGCAGCCCCAGCCTCACTAGCGGATCGAACACCGGGGAGCTGTTTTTT. V usage is TRBV7-2 and J usage is TRBJ2-2, with 8 bases identical to TRBD2. Germline V lookup: CDR1 SGHTA, CDR2 FQGNSA. The V gene end was trimmed by 5 bases and the J gene end by 0 bases; junction bases not matched to a gene: 11. The CDR3 spans 18 residues.

As concerns this clone: One end of the junction is discordant with germline, which a read error may explain. The V and J genes are TRBV19 and TRBJ2-5; D possibly corresponds to TRBD2 (6 bases). This CDR3 comprises 14 residues. Germline-derived CDR1 and CDR2 are LNHDA and SQIVND (reference sequence). The DNA of the CDR3 is TGTGCCAGTAGTGGTAGCGGCTCTCCGGAGAGCCAGTACTTC. Its translation: CASSGSGSPESQYF.

This chain uses TRBV28 with TRBJ1-4, with 11 bases fitting TRBD1. With 6 bases clipped from V and 8 bases from J, the junction kept 8 bases outside the gene matches. The CDR3 has 15 amino acids. Germline V gene sequence: CDR1 MDHEN, CDR2 SYDVKM. In nucleotides, the CDR3 is TGTGCCAGCAGCCTCTGGGGACAGGGGGGCGAAAAACTGTTTTTT. It specifies CASSLWGQGGEKLFF.

The V and J genes are TRBV21-1 and TRBJ2-5; the table gives TRBD2 as D, unverified against the DNA. TRBV21-1 is described as a pseudogene. The CDR3 is 15 residues long. The CDR3 loop reads CASSKVAGERETQYF. Here the CDR3 DNA reads TGTGCCAGCAGCAAGGTAGCGGGAGAGAGGGAGACCCAGTACTTC.

V is TRBV18 and J is TRBJ2-7; perhaps TRBD2 as D (6 bases). In germline, CDR1 is KGHSH, CDR2 LQKENI. This CDR3 contains 14 residues. V gave up 3 bases and J gave up 2 bases, with 11 bases separating them. Written as DNA, the CDR3 is TGTGCCAGCTCACCGGGCGGGAACCCCTACGAGCAGTACTTC. It translates to CASSPGGNPYEQYF. Together with reference TRBV18 and TRBJ2-7, the CDR3 gives the full variable domain: NAGVMQNPRHLVRRRGQEARLRCSPMKGHSHVYWYRQLPEEGLKFMVYLQKENIIDESGMPKERFSAEFPKEGPSILRIQQVVRGDSAAYFCASSPGGNPYEQYFGPGTRLTVT.

This clone has only one observation. The chain recombines TRBV6-5 with TRBJ2-5; 8 bases are shared with TRBD1. CDR1 is MNHEY, CDR2 SVGAGI, per germline. The length of the CDR3 is 14 residues. Losses at the gene ends were 5 bases for V and 5 bases for J; bases not matched to a gene: 7. The CDR3 coding sequence is TGTGCCAGCAGTCGACAGGGGAGCTGGGAGACCCAGTACTTC. This gives the protein CASSRQGSWETQYF.

The rearrangement joins TRBV28 to TRBJ2-6; TRBD2 matches 7 bases. This CDR3 contains 16 residues. Germline loops: CDR1 MDHEN, CDR2 SYDVKM. The junction had 4 bases not matched to a gene; V was cut back by 3 bases and J by 2 bases. The chain's CDR3 is CASSLGGSTGANVLTF. CDR3 DNA sequence: TGTGCCAGCAGTTTGGGCGGGAGTACTGGGGCCAACGTCCTGACTTTC.

The chain uses TRBV7-2 and TRBJ1-4; TRBD1 might be the D (6 bases). The ends were cut back, 4 bases at V and 4 bases at J, with 13 bases in the middle. The CDR3 is made up of 15 amino acids. The germline V gene encodes CDR1 SGHTA and CDR2 FQGNSA. The DNA for the CDR3 is TGTGCCAGCAGCTCCCAGACAGGAAATAATGAAAAACTGTTTTTT. Protein product: CASSSQTGNNEKLFF.

The chain links TRBV19 to TRBJ1-2, with D perhaps TRBD1 (6 bases). The germline gives CDR1 LNHDA, CDR2 SQIVND (reference sequence). The CDR3 is 11 amino acids. With 11 bases removed from V and 8 bases from J, the gap between germline ends came to 15 bases. This chain's CDR3 is CAGPDSWGYTF. CDR3 sequence (DNA): TGTGCCGGTCCGGACAGTTGGGGCTACACCTTC.

CDR3 bases: TGTGCCAGCAGCTTAGGTGGGGGTCGAGCGGCAGATACGCAGTATTTT. The encoded protein is CASSLGGGRAADTQYF. The J gene is TRBJ2-3, the V gene TRBV7-2; D possibly matches TRBD1 or TRBD2 (5 bases each). V shed 1 base and J shed 4 bases, with 15 bases lying between them. Germline V gene sequence: CDR1 SGHTA, CDR2 FQGNSA. The CDR3 contains 16 residues.

The chain is built from TRBV28 and TRBJ1-2; perhaps TRBD1 as D (5 bases). The V gene lost 5 bases and the J gene lost 6 bases, with 16 bases spanning the gap. Germline loops: CDR1 MDHEN, CDR2 SYDVKM. The CDR3 runs 14 residues. The CDR3 region has the DNA TGTGCCAGCAGTCCGTTAGCGGGGGGTGATGGCTACACCTTC. This sequence encodes CASSPLAGGDGYTF.

The chain uses TRBV6-5 and TRBJ2-3, with 11 bases that match TRBD2. With V trimmed by 6 bases and J by 4 bases, 6 bases remained unmatched. There are 15 residues in the CDR3. Germline CDR1 is MNHEY and CDR2 is SVGAGI. The DNA of the CDR3 is TGTGCCAGCAGCCTTCGGGGACTAGCGGCAGATACGCAGTATTTT. It yields the protein CASSLRGLAADTQYF.

This chain joins TRBV7-2 and TRBJ2-5, with D unclear. The V gene lost 3 bases and the J gene lost 4 bases, with 6 bases spanning the gap. The germline V gene has CDR1 SGHTA and CDR2 FQGNSA. This CDR3 region has 12 residues. CDR3 coding DNA: TGTGCCAGCAGCTTTTATTTAGAGACCCAGTACTTC. This encodes CASSFYLETQYF.

The rearrangement uses TRBV18 and TRBJ2-7; D is possibly TRBD1 or TRBD2 (6 bases each). The CDR3 spans 15 residues. Germline assignment: CDR1 KGHSH and CDR2 LQKENI. V was cut by 6 bases and J by 1 base, with 16 bases left in between. For the CDR3, the DNA is TGTGCCAGCTCCGCGGGACAAATATCTTCCTACGAGCAGTACTTC. It specifies CASSAGQISSYEQYF.

In nucleotides, the CDR3 is TGCGCCAGCAGCTTGGCCGGCTTAGACTATGGAAACACCATATATTTT. Encoded protein: CASSLAGLDYGNTIYF. The rearrangement joins TRBV5-1 to TRBJ1-3, with D unresolved. CDR1 is SGHRS and CDR2 is YFSETQ in the germline V gene. V was shortened by 0 bases and J by 3 bases, with 13 bases between the two germline ends. This CDR3 comprises 16 residues.

V and J are TRBV28 and TRBJ1-5; the D gene is possibly TRBD1 (6 bases). Germline loops: CDR1 MDHEN, CDR2 SYDVKM. This CDR3 spans 14 amino acids. Trimming took 5 bases from V and 7 from J, leaving 15 bases between them. The CDR3 protein is CASSTETGHQPQHF. The CDR3 DNA reads as TGTGCCAGCAGTACCGAAACAGGGCACCAGCCCCAGCATTTT.

This clone has a single count. V gene TRBV2 combines with J gene TRBJ2-5; perhaps D is TRBD1 or TRBD2 (5 bases each). The CDR3 runs 12 residues. Trimming removed 6 bases at V and 5 bases at J, with 10 bases between. The germline gives CDR1 SNHLY, CDR2 FYNNEI. CDR3 coding DNA: TGTGCCAGCAGGGGGGACGACGAGACCCAGTACTTC. Residues: CASRGDDETQYF.

This clone was picked up one time. J is TRBJ1-4 and V is TRBV15, with 10 bases that match TRBD1. Germline CDR1 is LNHNV and CDR2 is YYDKDF (reference sequence). The CDR3 sequence is 14 residues long. Trimming cost V 0 bases and J 13 bases; bases outside gene matches: 5. The CDR3 bases are TGTGCCACCAGCAGAGAGGGACAGGGGCGCTTACTGTTTTTT. It encodes CATSREGQGRLLFF.

The chain joins TRBV5-1 to TRBJ2-7, with 10 bases identical to TRBD2. Germline CDR1 SGHRS, CDR2 YFSETQ. V dropped 0 bases and J dropped 0; count of bases not matched to a gene: 3. The CDR3 runs 16 residues. The DNA for the CDR3 is TGCGCCAGCAGCTTGGAAATAGCGGGAGGCTCCTACGAGCAGTACTTC. Protein product: CASSLEIAGGSYEQYF.

J is TRBJ2-3 and V is TRBV7-6; 14 positions agree with TRBD2. The CDR3 spans 18 residues. Looked up from germline, CDR1 is SGHVS and CDR2 is FNYEAQ. The ends lost 7 bases at V and 6 bases at J; junction bases unmatched: 15. The CDR3 DNA is TGTGCCAGCAACGCCTATCCTGGACTAGCGGGAGGTGGGGATACGCAGTATTTT. It encodes CASNAYPGLAGGGDTQYF.

The V and J genes are TRBV6-5 and TRBJ2-3; D is possibly TRBD2 (6 bases). This CDR3 region has 16 residues. V was pared by 4 bases and J by 0 bases, with 14 bases between. Germline loops: CDR1 MNHEY, CDR2 SVGAGI. The CDR3 reads CASSSRRAVSTDTQYF. The CDR3 DNA reads TGTGCCAGCAGTTCACGGAGGGCAGTTAGCACAGATACGCAGTATTTT.

The rearrangement links TRBV7-2 to TRBJ1-1; D is ambiguous. This CDR3 region has 14 residues. Trimming removed 5 bases at V and 1 base at J, with 11 bases between. The V gene's germline CDR1 is SGHTA and CDR2 FQGNSA. The CDR3 reads CASSPDRTNTEAFF. The CDR3 DNA reads as TGTGCCAGCAGCCCTGATCGGACGAACACTGAAGCTTTCTTT.

The rearrangement uses TRBV7-2 and TRBJ1-2; D might be TRBD1 (6 bases). Germline V gives CDR1 SGHTA, CDR2 FQGNSA. The CDR3 length is 16 residues. V was shortened by 0 bases and J by 4 bases, with 15 bases between the two germline ends. CDR3 bases: TGTGCCAGCAGCTTAGCGGTGGGGGGCGCGCGCTATGGCTACACCTTC. This encodes CASSLAVGGARYGYTF.

The rearrangement links TRBV4-3 to TRBJ1-1, with D uncertain. The CDR3 is made up of 17 amino acids. CDR1 LGHNA and CDR2 YSLEER come from the germline V gene. Trimming removed 0 bases at V and 3 bases at J, with 17 bases between. CDR3 region: CASSQDFGVMRDTEAFF. CDR3 nucleotides: TGCGCCAGCAGCCAAGATTTTGGGGTCATGAGGGACACTGAAGCTTTCTTT.

The genes are TRBV9 and TRBJ1-5, with no clear D. This CDR3 contains 14 residues. Trimming removed 0 bases at V and 7 bases at J, with 11 bases between. Germline CDR1 is SGDLS and CDR2 is YYNGEE. The CDR3 spells CASSVDPDGQPQHF. In DNA form, the CDR3 reads TGTGCCAGCAGCGTAGACCCCGACGGCCAGCCCCAGCATTTT.

V and J are TRBV7-9 and TRBJ2-7; D tentatively fits TRBD1 or TRBD2 (5 bases each). V was cut by 5 bases and J by 8 bases, with 16 bases left in between. Germline values: CDR1 SEHNR, CDR2 FQNEAQ (reference sequence). The CDR3 extends over 13 amino acids. CDR3 amino acids: CASSLGALNQQYF. The CDR3 bases are TGTGCCAGCAGCCTCGGGGCCCTGAACCAGCAGTACTTC.